What follows are 3 T cell receptor beta chains derived from one specimen sequenced in a study of blood T cell repertoires in COVID-19. Profiled with immunoSEQ multiplex PCR; TCRdb holds only in-frame clones, not every one. This sample has roughly 51,000 clones, with 90% found just once. The specimen was peripheral blood. These receptors all come from a man between 65 and 85 years old with acute or convalescent COVID-19.

The chain combines TRBV6-5 with TRBJ2-2; possibly TRBD2 for D (5 bases). This CDR3 is built from 13 residues. V dropped 11 bases and J dropped 7 bases, with 17 bases sitting between them. Looked up from germline, CDR1 is MNHEY and CDR2 is SVGAGI. CDR3 protein: CAARRGRVGELFF. Written as DNA, the CDR3 is TGTGCCGCACGTCGGGGAAGGGTCGGGGAGCTGTTTTTT.

This chain uses TRBV7-9 with TRBJ1-4; 8 bases agree with TRBD1. The V gene's germline CDR1 is SEHNR and CDR2 FQNEAQ (reference sequence). V lost 5 bases and J lost 3; bases outside the gene matches: 2. The CDR3 is 14 amino acids. CDR3 residues: CASSLDRANEKLFF. The CDR3, as DNA: TGTGCCAGCAGCCTGGACAGGGCTAATGAAAAACTGTTTTTT.

V usage is TRBV4-2 and J usage is TRBJ2-1, with TRBD2 matching 7 bases. The CDR3 is made up of 17 amino acids. V trimming: 0 bases; J trimming: 2 bases; junction bases outside the gene matches: 7. Germline V gives CDR1 LGHNA, CDR2 YNFKEQ. In nucleotides, the CDR3 is TGTGCCAGCAGCCAAGATGTCGGGGGGATGGCCTACAATGAGCAGTTCTTC. Its protein product is CASSQDVGGMAYNEQFF.